The rows below give T cell receptor beta chains drawn from one sample of a study of Ad26.COV2.S vaccination and SARS-CoV-2 variants. Sequencing was performed with immunoSEQ multiplex PCR; in TCRdb, only in-frame clones are kept and a portion is missing. The repertoire holds 350,000 to 500,000 clones, with 90% as singletons. Sequenced material: peripheral blood, taken in a trial of Ad26.COV2.S vaccine versus placebo. The receptors derive from a person between 18 and 60 years old who received the Ad26.COV2.S COVID-19 vaccine or a placebo. Both conserved end residues are part of each CDR3.

TRBV7-2	TRBJ2-7	CASRDSGTYEQYF
TRBV18	TRBJ2-7	CASSPQGGSYEQYF
TRBV12-3/TRBV12-4	TRBJ2-7	CASSLSTHYEQYF
TRBV24-1	TRBJ2-1	CATAGEGYEQFF
TRBV5-4	TRBJ2-7	CASSPQGTEQYF
TRBV6-2/TRBV6-3	TRBJ2-1	CASSYDPRLAGGSTYNEQFF
TRBV18	TRBJ1-4	CASSPAVARLTTNEKLFF
TRBV9	TRBJ2-3	CASSVEAGGTDTQYF
TRBV28	TRBJ1-6	CASGSTGSSYNSPLHF
TRBV11-2	TRBJ2-2	CASSRGVGTGELFF
TRBV7-9	TRBJ2-1	CASSLGRREQFF
TRBV7-9	TRBJ2-1	CASSFSQGAVFEQFF
TRBV6-4	TRBJ2-3	CASSDARGGDTQYF
TRBV13	TRBJ2-7	CASSSRDTGHYEQYF
TRBV5-1	TRBJ2-7	CASRMGTGIQEQYF
TRBV7-9	TRBJ1-5	CASSLEQGLGYSNQPQHF
TRBV13	TRBJ2-1	CASSWGFYSREGRNEQFF
TRBV5-4	TRBJ1-6	CASSRQGVRNSPLHF
TRBV9	TRBJ1-4	CASSVGTGGSEKLFF
TRBV5-1	TRBJ2-3	CASSLGRSTDTQYF
TRBV11-2	TRBJ2-7	CASSLPTTGTSGRRVQYF
TRBV21-1	TRBJ1-2	CASSKISQGDLYGYTF
TRBV7-2	TRBJ2-5	CASSSGHPQGPQETQYF
TRBV7-2	TRBJ2-2	CASSHPRDGSNTGELFF
TRBV27	TRBJ2-1	CASRHEGTYNEQFF
TRBV5-1	TRBJ2-5	CASSLRDFQETQYF
TRBV6-5	TRBJ1-6	CASRNGPFNSPLHF